The 30 T cell receptor beta chains below all came from one sample that was sequenced in a study of patients and donors after allogeneic stem cell transplantation (dated by TCRdb to 2018 to 2020). The library was made by RT-PCR. TCRdb names NextSeq 550 as the instrument used. The public reads were reprocessed in TCRdb via fastp at Q25 and MiXCR, keeping in-frame beta chains. Each entry merges the rows of one CDR3 protein and shows their most common DNA and genes. Present in this sample are 920,000 or so distinct CDR3 sequences, 15% to 20% of which were seen just once. The ten most abundant clones make up 6% of the sample. The sequenced sample consisted of blood, either unsorted or a sorted T cell fraction (not recorded which). Receptors originate from a human donor who was either an allogeneic HSCT recipient or a stem cell or donor lymphocyte infusion donor (not recorded which). It is not recorded whose cells these are; they may come from a transplant donor.

The chain uses TRBV30 and TRBJ1-1; D not resolved. Deletions cut 1 base from V and 6 bases from J, with 6 bases between. Germline V gene lookup returns CDR1 GTSNPN and CDR2 SVGIG (reference sequence). This CDR3 comprises 11 residues. This CDR3 is CAWSGAAEAFF. The CDR3, as DNA: TGTGCCTGGAGTGGGGCAGCTGAAGCTTTCTTT.

V is TRBV12-3 or TRBV12-4 and J is TRBJ2-7; no clear D. This CDR3 has 16 residues. V was trimmed by 2 bases and J by 2 bases, leaving 16 bases between them. In DNA, the CDR3 is TGTGCCAGCAGTTTATTGGGCCAGTGGGGAACCTACGAGCAGTACTTC. Translation: CASSLLGQWGTYEQYF.

This chain's CDR3 is CASSVDPPGRERYNEQFF. CDR3 coding DNA: TGTGCCAGCAGCGTAGACCCTCCGGGGCGGGAAAGGTACAATGAGCAGTTCTTC. The V gene is TRBV9, the J gene TRBJ2-1; tentative D call: TRBD2 (6 bases). This CDR3 is 18 amino acids long. Germline CDR1 and CDR2: SGDLS and YYNGEE. Trimming cost V 0 bases and J 4 bases, with 20 bases left between them.

This chain connects TRBV5-1 to TRBJ2-5; D is uncertain. The CDR3 is 15 residues long. CDR1 and CDR2 (germline): SGHRS, YFSETQ. Trimming left V 0 bases short and J 1 base short, with 10 bases between. The CDR3 reads CASSLGRSLQETQYF. CDR3 in DNA: TGCGCCAGCAGCTTGGGCAGGAGCCTCCAAGAGACCCAGTACTTC.

The gene calls are TRBV15 and TRBJ2-2; D call uncertain. Germline CDR1 and CDR2: LNHNV and YYDKDF (reference sequence). V was trimmed by 7 bases and J by 3 bases, leaving 9 bases between them. This CDR3 region has 13 residues. CDR3 residues: CATTLSDTGELFF. Written as DNA, the CDR3 is TGTGCCACCACTCTGAGTGACACCGGGGAGCTGTTTTTT.

The CDR3 nucleotides are TGCAGTGCTTCCCCGGGACTAGCGGAAGAGACCCAGTACTTC. It codes for CSASPGLAEETQYF. The chain links TRBV20-1 to TRBJ2-5, with TRBD2 matching 11 bases. This CDR3 has 14 amino acids. Germline CDR1 reads DFQATT; CDR2 reads SNEGSKA (reference sequence). J lost 3 bases, V lost 5 bases, and 5 bases had no gene match.

The chain joins TRBV2 to TRBJ2-2; D might be TRBD2 (6 bases). The CDR3 has 14 residues. The germline V gene encodes CDR1 SNHLY and CDR2 FYNNEI. V dropped 6 bases and J dropped 2 bases, with 10 bases sitting between them. The CDR3 nucleotides read TGTGCCAGCAGGGAGGGGCGTAACACCGGGGAGCTGTTTTTT. Its translation: CASREGRNTGELFF.

This clonotype was recorded a few times. The chain links TRBV20-1 to TRBJ2-1; the match to TRBD1 covers 8 bases. Unmatched junction bases numbered 10, after V lost 5 bases and J lost 7 bases. There are 14 residues in the CDR3. Germline-derived CDR1 and CDR2 are DFQATT and SNEGSKA (reference sequence). CDR3 in amino acids: CSAPQRQGLNEQFF. The CDR3 DNA is TGCAGTGCTCCTCAAAGACAGGGGTTAAATGAGCAGTTCTTC.

This clonotype was seen only a few times. The chain has TRBV7-2 and TRBJ1-1; D possibly corresponds to TRBD1 (5 bases). The CDR3 is 12 amino acids. Trimming left V 5 bases short and J 11 bases short, with 15 bases between. The V gene's germline CDR1 is SGHTA and CDR2 FQGNSA. Here the CDR3 reads CASSPPGPGAFF. For the CDR3, the DNA is TGTGCCAGCAGCCCCCCGGGACCGGGGGCTTTCTTT.

The CDR3 reads CASRDSRLSYGYTF. In DNA form, the CDR3 reads TGTGCCAGCCGGGACAGCCGTCTTTCCTATGGCTACACCTTC. The rearrangement links TRBV2 to TRBJ1-2; the match to TRBD1 covers 7 bases. V shed 8 bases, J shed 4 bases, and the junction held 10 bases outside the gene matches. Germline CDR1 is SNHLY and CDR2 is FYNNEI. The CDR3 loop spans 14 amino acids.

The chain is built from TRBV30 and TRBJ2-2; no definite D call. CDR3 length: 12 residues. The germline V gene encodes CDR1 GTSNPN and CDR2 SVGIG (reference sequence). V shed 3 bases and J shed 5 bases, with 7 bases lying between them. The CDR3, as DNA: TGTGCCTGGAGAGGCCCGACCGGGGAGCTGTTTTTT. It is translated as CAWRGPTGELFF.

The chain joins TRBV10-3 to TRBJ2-3, with 10 bases fitting TRBD2. CDR1 and CDR2 (germline): ENHRY, SYGVKD. With 6 bases clipped from V and 4 bases from J, the junction kept 4 bases outside the gene matches. This CDR3 has 14 residues. CDR3 DNA sequence: TGTGCCATCAGGCGGACTAGCGGCTCAGATACGCAGTATTTT. Translated, it gives CAIRRTSGSDTQYF.

The V call is TRBV20-1, the J call TRBJ1-6; unclear D gene. The CDR3 covers 16 residues. Per germline, CDR1 DFQATT and CDR2 SNEGSKA (reference sequence). Trimming pared 6 bases from V and 1 base from J, leaving 16 bases between. This CDR3 is CSAKRSSGSYNSPLHF. CDR3 coding DNA: TGCAGTGCCAAGAGGTCTTCTGGGTCCTATAATTCACCCCTCCACTTT.

The gene calls are TRBV15 and TRBJ1-3; D remains ambiguous. Germline CDR1 is LNHNV and CDR2 is YYDKDF (reference sequence). The CDR3 is 19 amino acids. V was pared by 0 bases and J by 1 base, with 19 bases between. The DNA for the CDR3 is TGTGCCACCAGCAGAGAGGAACCGACCTTAACGCCATCTGGAAACACCATATATTTT. This sequence encodes CATSREEPTLTPSGNTIYF.

A few counts support this clonotype. The rearrangement joins TRBV6-2 or TRBV6-3 to TRBJ2-7, with D possibly being TRBD2 (5 bases). Germline loops: CDR1 MNHEY, CDR2 SVGEGT. Trimming left V 6 bases short and J 2 bases short, with 14 bases between. The length of the CDR3 is 14 residues. The CDR3 region has the DNA TGTGCCAGCAGCACCGGACTGGGCGCCTACGAGCAGTACTTC. Its protein product is CASSTGLGAYEQYF.

This clonotype was seen a handful of times. This rearrangement joins TRBV5-4 to TRBJ2-7; TRBD1 matches 11 bases. The CDR3 has 15 amino acids. Trimming took 4 bases from V and 3 from J; bases not matched to a gene: 6. Germline loops: CDR1 SGHNT, CDR2 YYREEE (reference sequence). The CDR3: CASSLPGTGGYEQYF. The CDR3 DNA is TGTGCCAGCAGCCTTCCCGGGACAGGGGGCTACGAGCAGTACTTC.

The chain couples TRBV12-3 or TRBV12-4 to TRBJ2-6; D not certain. The ends were cut back, 10 bases at V and 0 bases at J, with 13 bases in the middle. The CDR3 loop spans 15 amino acids. For the CDR3, the DNA is TGTGCCACCCCCTTCCCTTACTCTGGGGCCAACGTCCTGACTTTC. This sequence encodes CATPFPYSGANVLTF.

The chain uses TRBV5-1 and TRBJ2-1, with TRBD2 matching over 11 bases. The V gene end was trimmed by 3 bases and the J gene end by 0 bases; junction bases not matched to a gene: 8. This CDR3 has 18 residues. Germline CDR1 is SGHRS and CDR2 is YFSETQ. The CDR3 coding sequence is TGCGCCAGCAGCTCGGGAGGACTAGCGGGCGACTCCTACAATGAGCAGTTCTTC. Protein sequence: CASSSGGLAGDSYNEQFF. The whole variable domain, filled in from reference TRBV5-1 and TRBJ2-1, reads KAGVTQTPRYLIKTRGQQVTLSCSPISGHRSVSWYQQTPGQGLQFLFEYFSETQRNKGNFPGRFSGRQFSNSRSEMNVSTLELGDSALYLCASSSGGLAGDSYNEQFFGPGTRLTVL.

The chain carries TRBV24-1 and TRBJ2-2; D possibly corresponds to TRBD1 (5 bases). CDR1 KGHDR and CDR2 SFDVKD come from the germline V gene. The CDR3 consists of 13 residues. V was pared by 8 bases and J by 6 bases, with 12 bases between. The CDR3 bases are TGTGCCACCACCACCGGCAGGGCCGGGGAGCTGTTTTTT. Translating gives CATTTGRAGELFF.

V is TRBV27 and J is TRBJ2-6; TRBD1 matches 8 bases. After removal of 1 base from V and 1 base from J, the junction contained 15 bases not matched to a gene. Germline CDR1 is MNHEY and CDR2 is SMNVEV (reference sequence). The CDR3 sequence is 21 residues long. Here the CDR3 reads CASSLWVLLGQGESGANVLTF. CDR3 DNA: TGTGCCAGCAGTTTATGGGTTCTCCTTGGACAGGGAGAATCTGGGGCCAACGTCCTGACTTTC.

This clonotype has more than one count but fewer than ten. The chain uses TRBV20-1 and TRBJ1-4, with 9 bases identical to TRBD1. The CDR3 contains 14 residues. Germline V gene data show CDR1 as DFQATT and CDR2 as SNEGSKA (reference sequence). V lost 4 bases, J lost 5 bases, and 5 bases stayed unmatched. The CDR3 nucleotides are TGCAGTGCTACATGGGACAGGGTAAATGAAAAACTGTTTTTT. Protein product: CSATWDRVNEKLFF.

The rearrangement uses TRBV5-1 and TRBJ1-2; D remains ambiguous. Germline CDR1 is SGHRS and CDR2 is YFSETQ. Trimming removed 1 base from V and 3 bases from J, with 7 bases in between. The CDR3 loop spans 13 amino acids. Here the CDR3 reads CASSLHGDYGYTF. The CDR3 DNA sequence: TGCGCCAGCAGCTTGCACGGGGACTATGGCTACACCTTC.

The rearrangement links TRBV9 to TRBJ1-4, with D hard to call. V lost 3 bases and J 4 bases, leaving 10 bases between the germline ends. This CDR3 region has 14 residues. Per the germline V gene, CDR1 is SGDLS and CDR2 is YYNGEE. CDR3 loop: CASSARHRNEKLFF. Written as DNA, the CDR3 is TGTGCCAGCAGCGCGAGACACCGTAATGAAAAACTGTTTTTT. Looking up the rest from reference TRBV9 and TRBJ1-4 gives the full variable domain: DSGVTQTPKHLITATGQRVTLRCSPRSGDLSVYWYQQSLDQGLQFLIQYYNGEERAKGNILERFSAQQFPDLHSELNLSSLELGDSALYFCASSARHRNEKLFFGSGTQLSVL.

The V and J genes are TRBV27 and TRBJ2-1; 8 bases match TRBD2. J lost 5 bases, V lost 2 bases, and 5 bases had no gene match. The length of the CDR3 is 15 residues. CDR1 is MNHEY, CDR2 SMNVEV, per germline (reference sequence). The CDR3 DNA is TGTGCCAGCAGTTTAGGAGTAGCGGGGCACAATGAGCAGTTCTTC. It yields the protein CASSLGVAGHNEQFF.

This clonotype appeared a single time. A much larger clone lies one base from this, so it may be a read error. A read error is likely, as this CDR3 ends without the conserved phenylalanine or tryptophan. The chain uses TRBV29-1 and TRBJ1-2, with TRBD1 matching 11 bases. The junction had 6 bases not matched to a gene; V was cut back by 7 bases and J by 5 bases. Germline V gene lookup returns CDR1 SQVTM and CDR2 ANQGSEA. This CDR3 comprises 13 residues. CDR3 region: CSAGQGAPYGYTS. The CDR3 region has the DNA TGCAGCGCAGGACAGGGGGCGCCTTATGGCTACACCTCC.

This clonotype appeared a few times. The chain links TRBV5-1 to TRBJ2-7; D possibly corresponds to TRBD1 (6 bases). V was pared by 4 bases and J by 0 bases, with 17 bases between. The CDR3 covers 16 residues. Germline V gene sequence: CDR1 SGHRS, CDR2 YFSETQ. The CDR3: CASSGLRDTDSYEQYF. The CDR3 region has the DNA TGCGCCAGCAGCGGTCTCCGGGACACGGACTCCTACGAGCAGTACTTC.

This clonotype has at least ten counts. This sequence joins TRBV5-1 and TRBJ2-5; tentative D call: TRBD1 (5 bases). V was trimmed by 0 bases and J by 5 bases, leaving 11 bases between them. This CDR3 region has 14 residues. Germline CDR1 is SGHRS and CDR2 is YFSETQ. The CDR3 sequence: CASSLVQGGETQYF. In nucleotides, the CDR3 is TGCGCCAGCAGCTTGGTGCAGGGCGGCGAGACCCAGTACTTC.

This clonotype occurred many times. V and J are TRBV24-1 and TRBJ2-6; weak D call: TRBD1 (6 bases). Trimming cost V 0 bases and J 3 bases, with 20 bases left between them. Germline loops: CDR1 KGHDR, CDR2 SFDVKD. This CDR3 comprises 20 residues. In nucleotides, the CDR3 is TGTGCCACCAGTGATTTGCCTTCATGGGCAGGGGAGTATGGGGCCAACGTCCTGACTTTC. Amino acid sequence: CATSDLPSWAGEYGANVLTF.

This clonotype is a singleton in its sample. V usage is TRBV6-2 or TRBV6-3 and J usage is TRBJ2-3, with 8 positions matching TRBD2. The CDR3 is made up of 14 amino acids. With 2 bases clipped from V and 5 bases from J, the junction kept 3 bases outside the gene matches. Germline V CDR1 and CDR2: MNHEY, SVGEGT. This CDR3 is CASSYRGGVDTQYF. CDR3 DNA: TGTGCCAGCAGTTACCGGGGGGGCGTAGATACGCAGTATTTT.

This clonotype turned up a few times. The junction does not match germline at one end; this may be a read error. This chain connects TRBV5-1 to TRBJ2-7, with D maybe TRBD2 (6 bases). Germline V CDR1 and CDR2: SGHRS, YFSETQ. The CDR3 contains 16 residues. The CDR3 loop is CASSLETSVGWTSPPF. DNA for the CDR3: TGCGCCAGCAGCTTGGAGACTAGTGTTGGTTGGACCTCCCCTCCTTTC.